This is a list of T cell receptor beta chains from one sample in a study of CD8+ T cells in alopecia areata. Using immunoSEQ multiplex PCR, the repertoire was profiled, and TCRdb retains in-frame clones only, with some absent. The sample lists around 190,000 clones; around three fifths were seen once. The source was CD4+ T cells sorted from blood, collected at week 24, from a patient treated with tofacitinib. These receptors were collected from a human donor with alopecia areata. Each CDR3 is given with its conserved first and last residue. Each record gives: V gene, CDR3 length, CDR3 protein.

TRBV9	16	CASSIAGTSGVGTQYF
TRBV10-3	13	CAIGLDLGTEAFF
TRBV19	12	CASSKTAGELFF
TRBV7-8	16	CASSSDRALLDQPQHF
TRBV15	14	CATSMGPRNEKLFF
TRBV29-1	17	CSVEGFKTDSGANVLTF
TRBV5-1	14	CASSLGQGNSPLHF
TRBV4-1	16	CASSLLTGADGYGYTF
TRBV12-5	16	CASGLVRGAGANVLTF
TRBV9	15	CASSVGQGGTDTQYF
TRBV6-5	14	CASSYSGRGREQYF
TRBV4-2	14	CASSQDQIVGGYTF
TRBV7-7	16	CASSLGLGLARDEQFF
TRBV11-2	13	CASSYWAADTQYF
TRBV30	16	CAWSARPGQANYGYTF
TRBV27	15	CASRISGQGTSPLHF
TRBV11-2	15	CASSPRTSGGYEQYF
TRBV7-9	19	CASSLRLAGGISSYNEQFF
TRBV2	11	CASLLALVANF
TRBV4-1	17	CASSQDRDSGVYNEQFF
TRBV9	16	CASTPPGSRGQNEQFF
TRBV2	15	CASSRIQGRTDTQYF
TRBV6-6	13	CASSPTGGGELFF
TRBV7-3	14	CASSLGQGPYGYTF
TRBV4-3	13	CASSQGLSGELFF
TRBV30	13	CAWSEGPNQPQHF
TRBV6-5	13	CASSMTGTHEQYF